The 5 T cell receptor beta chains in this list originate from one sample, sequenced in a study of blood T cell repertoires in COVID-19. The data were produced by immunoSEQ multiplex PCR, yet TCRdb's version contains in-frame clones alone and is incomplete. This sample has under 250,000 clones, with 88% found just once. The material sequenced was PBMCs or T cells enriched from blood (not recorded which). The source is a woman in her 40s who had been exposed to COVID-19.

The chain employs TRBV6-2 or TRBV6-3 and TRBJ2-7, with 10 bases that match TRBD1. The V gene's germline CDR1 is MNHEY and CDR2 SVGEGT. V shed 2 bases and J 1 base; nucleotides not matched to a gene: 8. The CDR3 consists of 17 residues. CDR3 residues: CASSYDRGHSSSYEQYV. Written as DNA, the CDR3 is TGTGCCAGCAGTTACGACAGGGGGCATAGTAGTTCCTACGAGCAGTACGTC.

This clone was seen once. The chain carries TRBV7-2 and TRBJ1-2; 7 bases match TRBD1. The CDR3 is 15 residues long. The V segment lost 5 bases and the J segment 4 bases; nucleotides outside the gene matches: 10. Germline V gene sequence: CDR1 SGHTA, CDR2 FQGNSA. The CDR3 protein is CASSPGAGQAYGYTF. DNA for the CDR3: TGTGCCAGCAGCCCTGGGGCTGGACAGGCCTATGGCTACACCTTC.

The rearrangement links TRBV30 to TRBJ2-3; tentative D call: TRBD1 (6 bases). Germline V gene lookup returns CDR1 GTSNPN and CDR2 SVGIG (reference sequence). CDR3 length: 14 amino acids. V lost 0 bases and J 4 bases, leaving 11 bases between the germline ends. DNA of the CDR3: TGTGCCTGGAGTGTACTGTCAGGGGCAGATACGCAGTATTTT. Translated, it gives CAWSVLSGADTQYF. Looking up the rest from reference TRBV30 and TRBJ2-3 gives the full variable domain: SQTIHQWPATLVQPVGSPLSLECTVEGTSNPNLYWYRQAAGRGLQLLFYSVGIGQISSEVPQNLSASRPQDRQFILSSKKLLLSDSGFYLCAWSVLSGADTQYFGPGTRLTVL.

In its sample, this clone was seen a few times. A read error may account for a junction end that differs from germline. CDR3 sequence: CASSKARGTGVGSEQYF. For the CDR3, the DNA is TGTGCCAGCAGTAAAGCAAGAGGGACAGGGGTTGGGAGCGAGCAGTACTTC. This rearrangement joins TRBV6-1 to TRBJ2-7, with 10 bases aligning to TRBD1. The CDR3 totals 17 residues. Germline V CDR1 and CDR2: MNHNS, SASEGT.

The CDR3 DNA reads TGTGCCACCAGAGACAACCGGGAGGCGAACACCGGGGAGCTGTTTTTT. Protein: CATRDNREANTGELFF. The genes are TRBV24-1 and TRBJ2-2; 7 bases are a match to TRBD2. The CDR3 has 16 amino acids. CDR1 KGHDR and CDR2 SFDVKD come from the germline V gene. V was pared by 7 bases and J by 0 bases, with 7 bases of the junction left unmatched.